The 10 T cell receptor beta chains given below trace back to one sample, sequenced in a study of blood T cells in healthy people across ages. Combining a sample-barcoded 5' primer with a J-beta primer mix, a second PCR ran for roughly 6 to 12 cycles. TCRdb reprocessed the 5' RACE reads via MiXCR and lists one record per CDR3 protein. Seen here are approximately 960,000 distinct CDR3 sequences, under 35% observed once, and the top ten hold more than 8.5%. The sample was also reused in another study, on T cells of mothers and their children.

The sample taken for sequencing was blood. These TCRs come from a woman aged 35 to 49 in good health.

This clonotype was seen only once. V and J are TRBV28 and TRBJ2-2; D remains unclear. CDR3 length equals 16 residues. Trimming stripped 4 bases from V and 6 bases from J, with 18 bases between. Germline lookup yields CDR1 MDHEN and CDR2 SYDVKM. The CDR3 nucleotides read TGTGCCAGCAGTTCGCTTGTTGTGGGATCCCCCGGGGAGCTGTTTTTT. Its translation is CASSSLVVGSPGELFF.

In this sample, this clonotype turned up many times. This chain uses TRBV7-2 with TRBJ2-7; D gene ambiguous. From germline, CDR1 is SGHTA and CDR2 FQGNSA. The CDR3 extends over 14 amino acids. Trimming removed 3 bases from V and 3 bases from J, with 12 bases in between. The CDR3 loop reads CASSLGFQVYEQYF. For the CDR3, the DNA is TGTGCCAGCAGCTTGGGCTTCCAGGTCTACGAGCAGTACTTC.

A few counts support this clonotype. The chain has TRBV6-2 or TRBV6-3 and TRBJ1-2; TRBD1 is a possible D gene (5 bases). The CDR3 consists of 17 residues. Trimming removed 0 bases at V and 0 bases at J, with 14 bases between. The germline V gene encodes CDR1 MNHEY and CDR2 SVGEGT. CDR3: CASSYSSPRQSNYGYTF. CDR3 in DNA: TGTGCCAGCAGTTACTCGAGTCCGAGACAGTCTAACTATGGCTACACCTTC.

V gene TRBV30 combines with J gene TRBJ1-2; D is undetermined. V gave up 0 bases and J gave up 4 bases, with 6 bases separating them. The CDR3 runs 12 residues. CDR1 and CDR2 (germline): GTSNPN, SVGIG (reference sequence). Here the CDR3 DNA reads TGTGCCTGGAGTGTTATGGGCTATGGCTACACCTTC. It encodes CAWSVMGYGYTF.

The table lists this clonotype with many counts. The chain uses TRBV29-1 and TRBJ2-7; TRBD1 aligns across 10 bases. This CDR3 has 13 amino acids. V lost 7 bases and J lost 0; bases outside the gene matches: 3. Germline values: CDR1 SQVTM, CDR2 ANQGSEA. In DNA, the CDR3 is TGCAGCGCAGGACAGGGGGTCTCCTACGAGCAGTACTTC. Translating gives CSAGQGVSYEQYF.

The rearrangement uses TRBV20-1 and TRBJ1-1, with 8 bases matching TRBD1. With V trimmed by 1 base and J by 1 base, 2 bases remained unmatched. Germline CDR1 reads DFQATT; CDR2 reads SNEGSKA (reference sequence). CDR3 size: 14 residues. In DNA, the CDR3 is TGCAGTGCTAGAGGGACAGGGCGGAACACTGAAGCTTTCTTT. Its translation: CSARGTGRNTEAFF.

This clonotype is a singleton in its sample. This rearrangement joins TRBV7-2 to TRBJ2-4; 7 bases fit TRBD2. This CDR3 is built from 15 residues. Germline CDR1 and CDR2: SGHTA and FQGNSA. J was trimmed by 5 bases and V by 2 bases; bases with no gene match: 6. The CDR3 sequence: CASSLYRGVQNIQYF. As DNA, the CDR3 is TGTGCCAGCAGCTTATATCGGGGGGTCCAAAACATTCAGTACTTC.

This clonotype was recorded many times. The V and J genes are TRBV2 and TRBJ2-4, with D hard to call. There are 11 residues in the CDR3. Deletions cut 3 bases from V and 8 bases from J, with 5 bases between. Germline V gene lookup returns CDR1 SNHLY and CDR2 FYNNEI. CDR3 amino acids: CASSDGYIQYF. As DNA, the CDR3 is TGTGCCAGCAGTGATGGGTACATTCAGTACTTC.

CDR3 region: CASSLWGSQAGANVLTF. For the CDR3, the DNA is TGTGCCAGCAGTTTGTGGGGCTCCCAGGCCGGGGCCAACGTCCTGACTTTC. The J gene is TRBJ2-6, the V gene TRBV28; a weak D match, TRBD1 (5 bases). The ends were cut back, 3 bases at V and 4 bases at J, with 16 bases in the middle. The germline CDR1 and CDR2 sequences are MDHEN and SYDVKM. CDR3 length: 17 amino acids.

This chain joins TRBV5-1 and TRBJ1-1; 7 positions agree with TRBD1. Trimming took 4 bases from V and 5 from J; bases not matched to a gene: 8. The CDR3 has 14 amino acids. Germline CDR1 is SGHRS and CDR2 is YFSETQ. CDR3 sequence reads: CASSVTGSGTEAFF. The CDR3 DNA reads as TGCGCCAGCAGCGTGACAGGGTCGGGAACTGAAGCTTTCTTT.